The TCR beta chain described here comes from a study of blood T cell repertoires in COVID-19. The wider study: The study drew acute and convalescent COVID-19 samples from the United States, Italy and Spain. T cells, B-cell-depleted T cells, or PBMCs provided the cDNA or gDNA that served as material.

V dropped 7 bases and J dropped 3; count of bases not matched to a gene: 8. The CDR3 contains 14 residues. Per the germline V gene, CDR1 is MNHEY and CDR2 is SVGAGI. During active infection, Seattle patients enrolled and were then monitored through disease. In the authors' workflow: Cell counts per sample came from amplifying reference gene primers. Method: immunoSEQ multiplex PCR; TCRdb's copy keeps in-frame clones and lacks some. D and trimming come from the DNA, and the V and J calls and clone size come from that table. The sample contains 250,000 to 350,000 clones, around 85% of which appear only once.

The V call is TRBV6-5, the J call TRBJ1-1; the match to TRBD1 covers 7 bases. The sequence was obtained from a human donor with COVID-19, enrolled during active disease. The donor label of this sample is uncertain. Sequencing was done on a sample of peripheral blood. CDR3 in amino acids: CASKTGSFDTEAFF. CDR3 nucleotide sequence: TGTGCCAGCAAGACAGGGTCCTTTGACACTGAAGCTTTCTTT.